The sequence of this T cell receptor beta chain was determined in a study of T cell repertoires in cytomegalovirus infection. A note on this clonotype: Its cognate antigen is unknown.

TCRdb ran MiXCR on the reads and lists one entry per CDR3 protein. The sample comprises roughly 990,000 distinct CDR3 sequences, roughly 31% of which are singletons, and 11% to 15% rests with the top ten. Sequenced material: cultured CD8+ T cells from PBMCs, taken from culture after CMV antigen stimulation. This TCR came from a human donor in good health (CMV status not recorded). Some clones in this sample may be carry-over from other donors' samples.

CDR3 sequence (DNA): TGCGCCAGCAGCCAAGTAGCGGGGTTCGGCACAGATACGCAGTATTTT. Residues: CASSQVAGFGTDTQYF. This chain links TRBV4-1 with TRBJ2-3; 8 positions agree with TRBD2. The V gene's germline CDR1 is MGHRA and CDR2 YSYEKL. The V and J ends lost 1 base and 1 base, in that order; junction bases with no gene match: 4. The CDR3 totals 16 residues.